This entry concerns a single T cell receptor beta chain. With 0 bases removed from V and 7 bases from J, the gap between germline ends came to 19 bases. The CDR3 consists of 16 residues. The germline V gene has CDR1 MNHEY and CDR2 SVGAGI. The data are from a study of technical replicates of blood from a handful of donors. Assay: immunoSEQ multiplex PCR; the TCRdb copy retains only in-frame clones and omits some. Among tens of thousands of clones listed, 80% to 95% were seen once. The sequence came from a human donor in good health. The chain carries TRBV6-5 and TRBJ2-7, with D possibly being TRBD2 (6 bases). The sequenced material came from T cells isolated from PBMCs. CDR3 amino acids: CASSYSSGLGNGEQYF. The CDR3 DNA is TGTGCCAGCAGTTACTCCTCGGGACTGGGAAATGGAGAGCAGTACTTC.